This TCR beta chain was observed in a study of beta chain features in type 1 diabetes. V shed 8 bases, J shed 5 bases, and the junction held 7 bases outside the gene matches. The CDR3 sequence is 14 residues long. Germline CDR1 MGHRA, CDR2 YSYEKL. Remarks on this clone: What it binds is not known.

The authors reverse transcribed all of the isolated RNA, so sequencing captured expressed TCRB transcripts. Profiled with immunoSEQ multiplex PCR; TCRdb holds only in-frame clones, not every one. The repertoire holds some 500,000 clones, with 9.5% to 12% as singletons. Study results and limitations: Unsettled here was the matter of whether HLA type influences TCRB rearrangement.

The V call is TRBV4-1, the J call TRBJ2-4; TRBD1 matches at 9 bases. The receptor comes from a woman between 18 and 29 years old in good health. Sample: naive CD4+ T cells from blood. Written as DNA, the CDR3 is TGCGCCAGCCGGGACAGGGTTGGGGAAAACATTCAGTACTTC. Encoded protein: CASRDRVGENIQYF.